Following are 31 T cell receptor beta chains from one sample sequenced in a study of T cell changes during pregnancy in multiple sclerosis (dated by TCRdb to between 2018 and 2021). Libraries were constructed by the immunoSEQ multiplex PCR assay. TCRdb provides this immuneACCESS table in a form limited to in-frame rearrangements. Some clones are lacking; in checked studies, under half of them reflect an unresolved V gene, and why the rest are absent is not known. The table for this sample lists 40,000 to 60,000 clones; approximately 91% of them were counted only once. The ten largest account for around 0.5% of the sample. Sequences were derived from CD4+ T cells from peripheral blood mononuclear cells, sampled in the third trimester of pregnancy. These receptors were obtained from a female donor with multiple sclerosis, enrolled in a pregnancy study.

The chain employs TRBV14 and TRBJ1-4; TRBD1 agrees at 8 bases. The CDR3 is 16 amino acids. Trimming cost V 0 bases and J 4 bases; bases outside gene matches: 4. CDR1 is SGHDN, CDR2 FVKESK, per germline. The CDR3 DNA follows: TGTGCCAGCAGCCAAGAGGGACAGGACATTAATGAAAAACTGTTTTTT. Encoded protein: CASSQEGQDINEKLFF. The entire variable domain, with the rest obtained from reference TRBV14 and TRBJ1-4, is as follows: EAGVTQFPSHSVIEKGQTVTLRCDPISGHDNLYWYRRVMGKEIKFLLHFVKESKQDESGMPNNRFLAERTGGTYSTLKVQPAELEDSGVYFCASSQEGQDINEKLFFGSGTQLSVL.

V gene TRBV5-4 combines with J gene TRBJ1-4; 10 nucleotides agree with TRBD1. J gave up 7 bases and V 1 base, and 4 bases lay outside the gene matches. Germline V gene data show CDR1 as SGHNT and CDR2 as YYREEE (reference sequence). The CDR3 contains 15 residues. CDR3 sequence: CASSLRTGGTEKLFF. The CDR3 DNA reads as TGTGCCAGCAGCTTGAGGACAGGGGGTACTGAAAAACTGTTTTTT.

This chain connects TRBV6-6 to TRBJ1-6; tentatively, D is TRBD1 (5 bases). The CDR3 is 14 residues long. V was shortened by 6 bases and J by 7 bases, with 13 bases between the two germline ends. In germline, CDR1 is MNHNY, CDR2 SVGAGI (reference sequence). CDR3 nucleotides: TGTGCCAGCAGCTCTGGGGCAAGGAATTCACCCCTCCACTTT. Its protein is CASSSGARNSPLHF.

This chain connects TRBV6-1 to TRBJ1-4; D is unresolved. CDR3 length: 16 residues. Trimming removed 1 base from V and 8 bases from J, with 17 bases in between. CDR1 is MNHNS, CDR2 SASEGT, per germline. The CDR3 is CASSEVLLGPPEKLFF. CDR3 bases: TGTGCCAGCAGTGAAGTCTTACTAGGGCCCCCGGAAAAACTGTTTTTT.

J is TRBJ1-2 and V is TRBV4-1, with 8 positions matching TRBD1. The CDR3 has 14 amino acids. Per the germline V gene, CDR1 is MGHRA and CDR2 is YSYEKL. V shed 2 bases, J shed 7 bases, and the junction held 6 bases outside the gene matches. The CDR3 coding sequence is TGCGCCAGCAGCCAACCCGGACAGGGCCGTGGCTACACCTTC. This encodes CASSQPGQGRGYTF.

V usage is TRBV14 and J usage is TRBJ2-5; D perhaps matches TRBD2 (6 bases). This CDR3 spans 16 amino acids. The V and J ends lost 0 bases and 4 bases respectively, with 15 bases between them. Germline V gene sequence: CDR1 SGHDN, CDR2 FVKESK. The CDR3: CASSQDRRGLRETQYF. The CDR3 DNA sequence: TGTGCCAGCAGCCAAGATAGGAGGGGCCTCAGAGAGACCCAGTACTTC.

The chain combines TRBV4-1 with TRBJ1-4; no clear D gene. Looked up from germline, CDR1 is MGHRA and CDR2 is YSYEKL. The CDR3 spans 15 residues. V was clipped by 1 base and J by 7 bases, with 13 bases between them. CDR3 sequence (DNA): TGCGCCAGCAGCCAAGGACAAGGTCGCTCTGAAAAACTGTTTTTT. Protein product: CASSQGQGRSEKLFF.

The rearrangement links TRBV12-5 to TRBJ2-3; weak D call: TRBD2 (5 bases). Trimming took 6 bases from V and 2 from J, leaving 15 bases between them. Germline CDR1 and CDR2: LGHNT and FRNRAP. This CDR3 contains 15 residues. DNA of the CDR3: TGTGCTAGTGGCCCCCGGGGAGACTACACAGATACGCAGTATTTT. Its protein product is CASGPRGDYTDTQYF.

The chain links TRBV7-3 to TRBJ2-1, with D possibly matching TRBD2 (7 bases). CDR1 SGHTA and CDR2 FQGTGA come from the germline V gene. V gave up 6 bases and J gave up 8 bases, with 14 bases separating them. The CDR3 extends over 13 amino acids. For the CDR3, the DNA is TGTGCCAGCAGTATCGGGGGGCTGGATGAGCAGTTCTTC. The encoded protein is CASSIGGLDEQFF.

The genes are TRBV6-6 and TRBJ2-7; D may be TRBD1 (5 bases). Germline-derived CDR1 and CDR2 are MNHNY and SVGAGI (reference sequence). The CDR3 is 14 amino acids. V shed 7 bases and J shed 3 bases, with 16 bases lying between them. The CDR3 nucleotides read TGTGCCAGCACCCTCGACAGATCCCTCTACGAGCAGTACTTC. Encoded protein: CASTLDRSLYEQYF.

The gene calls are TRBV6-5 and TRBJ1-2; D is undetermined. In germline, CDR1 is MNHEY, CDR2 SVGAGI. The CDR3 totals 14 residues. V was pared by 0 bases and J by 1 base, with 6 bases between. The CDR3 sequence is CASSYSRNNYGYTF. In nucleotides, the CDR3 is TGTGCCAGCAGTTACTCCCGTAATAACTATGGCTACACCTTC.

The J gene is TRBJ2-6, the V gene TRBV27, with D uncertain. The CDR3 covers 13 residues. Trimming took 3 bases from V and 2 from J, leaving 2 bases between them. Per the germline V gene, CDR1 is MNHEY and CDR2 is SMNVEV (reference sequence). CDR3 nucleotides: TGTGCCAGCAGTTTCGCTGGGGCCAACGTCCTGACTTTC. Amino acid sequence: CASSFAGANVLTF.

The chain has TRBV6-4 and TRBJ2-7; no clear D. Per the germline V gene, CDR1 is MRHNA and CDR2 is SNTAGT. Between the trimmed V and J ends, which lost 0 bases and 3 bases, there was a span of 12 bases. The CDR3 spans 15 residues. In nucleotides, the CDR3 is TGTGCCAGCAGTGACTCCTTTCCTGGAGACTACGAGCAGTACTTC. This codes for CASSDSFPGDYEQYF.

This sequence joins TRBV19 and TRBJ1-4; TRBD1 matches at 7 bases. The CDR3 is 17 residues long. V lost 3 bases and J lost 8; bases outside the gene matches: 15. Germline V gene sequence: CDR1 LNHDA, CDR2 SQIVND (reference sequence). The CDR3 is CASSIMGKEGASEKLFF. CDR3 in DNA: TGTGCCAGTAGTATCATGGGGAAGGAGGGGGCAAGCGAAAAACTGTTTTTT.

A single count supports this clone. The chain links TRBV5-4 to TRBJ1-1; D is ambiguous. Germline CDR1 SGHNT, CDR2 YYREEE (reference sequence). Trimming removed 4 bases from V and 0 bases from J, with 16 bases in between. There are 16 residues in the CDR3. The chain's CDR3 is CASSRNPTLLNTEAFF. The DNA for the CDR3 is TGTGCCAGCAGCCGCAATCCCACTCTTTTGAACACTGAAGCTTTCTTT.

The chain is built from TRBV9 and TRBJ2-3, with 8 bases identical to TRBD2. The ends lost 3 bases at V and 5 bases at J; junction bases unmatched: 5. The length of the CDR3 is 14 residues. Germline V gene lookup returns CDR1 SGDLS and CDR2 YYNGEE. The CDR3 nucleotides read TGTGCCAGCAGCGCGGGGGGGCGGGGAGATACGCAGTATTTT. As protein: CASSAGGRGDTQYF.

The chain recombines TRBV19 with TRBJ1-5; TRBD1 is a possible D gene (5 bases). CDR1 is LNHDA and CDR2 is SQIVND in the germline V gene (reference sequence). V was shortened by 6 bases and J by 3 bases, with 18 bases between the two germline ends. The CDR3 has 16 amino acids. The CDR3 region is CASRGLGFGVNQPQHF. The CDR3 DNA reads TGTGCCAGTAGGGGGCTGGGGTTTGGGGTCAATCAGCCCCAGCATTTT. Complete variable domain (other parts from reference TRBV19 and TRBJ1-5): DGGITQSPKYLFRKEGQNVTLSCEQNLNHDAMYWYRQDPGQGLRLIYYSQIVNDFQKGDIAEGYSVSREKKESFPLTVTSAQKNPTAFYLCASRGLGFGVNQPQHFGDGTRLSIL.

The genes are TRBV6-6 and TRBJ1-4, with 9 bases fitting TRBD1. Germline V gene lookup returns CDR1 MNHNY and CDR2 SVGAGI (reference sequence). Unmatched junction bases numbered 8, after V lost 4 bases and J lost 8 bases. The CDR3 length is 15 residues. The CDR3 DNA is TGTGCCAGCAGTTTGGGACAGGGAGGTGGCGAAAAACTGTTTTTT. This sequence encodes CASSLGQGGGEKLFF.

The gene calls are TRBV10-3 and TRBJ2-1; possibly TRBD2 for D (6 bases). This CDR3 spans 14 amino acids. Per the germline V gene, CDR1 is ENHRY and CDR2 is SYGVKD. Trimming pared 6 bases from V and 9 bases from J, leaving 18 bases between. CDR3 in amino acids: CAISETSQWSEQFF. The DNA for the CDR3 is TGTGCCATCAGCGAAACTAGCCAATGGAGTGAGCAGTTCTTC.

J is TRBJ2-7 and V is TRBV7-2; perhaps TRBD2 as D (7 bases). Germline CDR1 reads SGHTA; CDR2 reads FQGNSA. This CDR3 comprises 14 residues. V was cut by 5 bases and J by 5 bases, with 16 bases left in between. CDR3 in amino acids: CASSRRGGRDEQYF. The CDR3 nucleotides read TGTGCCAGCAGCCGAAGGGGGGGCAGGGACGAGCAGTACTTC.

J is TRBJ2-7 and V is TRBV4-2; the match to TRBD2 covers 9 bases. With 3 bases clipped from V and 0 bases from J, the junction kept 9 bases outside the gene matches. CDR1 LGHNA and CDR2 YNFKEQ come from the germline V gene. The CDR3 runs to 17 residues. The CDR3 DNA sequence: TGTGCCAGCAGCCAGGGCGCAAGCGGGGGGACCTCCTACGAGCAGTACTTC. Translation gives CASSQGASGGTSYEQYF.

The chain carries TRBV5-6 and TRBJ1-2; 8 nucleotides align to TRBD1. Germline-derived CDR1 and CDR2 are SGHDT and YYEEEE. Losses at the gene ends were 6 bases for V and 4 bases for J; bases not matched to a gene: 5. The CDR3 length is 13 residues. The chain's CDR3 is CASTHRGIYGYTF. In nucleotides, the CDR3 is TGTGCCAGCACCCACAGGGGGATCTATGGCTACACCTTC.

DNA for the CDR3: TGTGCCAGCGGGGGACAGGGGTATAGGACCCAGTACTTC. Amino acid sequence: CASGGQGYRTQYF. The chain uses TRBV6-1 and TRBJ2-5; TRBD1 matches at 10 bases. V was pared by 8 bases and J by 7 bases, with 7 bases of the junction left unmatched. Per germline, CDR1 MNHNS and CDR2 SASEGT. The CDR3 covers 13 residues.

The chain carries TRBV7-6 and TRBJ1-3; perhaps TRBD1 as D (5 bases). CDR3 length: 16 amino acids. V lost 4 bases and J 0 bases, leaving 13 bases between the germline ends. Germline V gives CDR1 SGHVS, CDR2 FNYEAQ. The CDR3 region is CASSYRTGGSGNTIYF. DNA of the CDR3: TGTGCCAGCAGCTACAGAACGGGGGGCTCTGGAAACACCATATATTTT.

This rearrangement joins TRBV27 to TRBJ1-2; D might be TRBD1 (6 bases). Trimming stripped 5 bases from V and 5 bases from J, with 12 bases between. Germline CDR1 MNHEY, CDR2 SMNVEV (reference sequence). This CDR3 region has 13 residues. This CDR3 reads CASSLDQGYGYTF. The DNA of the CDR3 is TGTGCCAGCAGTCTGGACCAGGGGTATGGCTACACCTTC.

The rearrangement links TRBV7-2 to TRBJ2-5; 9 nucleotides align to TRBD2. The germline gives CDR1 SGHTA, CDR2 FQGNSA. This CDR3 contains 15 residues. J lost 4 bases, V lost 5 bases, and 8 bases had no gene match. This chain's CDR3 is CASSESGGFPETQYF. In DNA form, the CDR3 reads TGTGCCAGCAGCGAAAGCGGGGGGTTTCCAGAGACCCAGTACTTC.

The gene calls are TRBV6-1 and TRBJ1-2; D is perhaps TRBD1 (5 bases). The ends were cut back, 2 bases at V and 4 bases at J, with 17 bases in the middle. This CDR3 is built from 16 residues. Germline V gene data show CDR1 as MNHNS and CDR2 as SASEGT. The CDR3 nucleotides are TGTGCCAGCAGTGAACAAGTATACAGGACCGCCTATGGCTACACCTTC. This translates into CASSEQVYRTAYGYTF.

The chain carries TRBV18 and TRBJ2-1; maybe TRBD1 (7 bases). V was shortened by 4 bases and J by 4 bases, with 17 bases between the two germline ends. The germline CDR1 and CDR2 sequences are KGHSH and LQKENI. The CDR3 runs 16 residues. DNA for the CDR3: TGTGCCAGCTCACACGACAGGGTAGGGACTTACAATGAGCAGTTCTTC. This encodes CASSHDRVGTYNEQFF.

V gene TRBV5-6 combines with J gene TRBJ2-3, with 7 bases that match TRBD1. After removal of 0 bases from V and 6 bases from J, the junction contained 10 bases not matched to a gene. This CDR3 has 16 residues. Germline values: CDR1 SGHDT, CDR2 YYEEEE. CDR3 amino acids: CASSLEAGGRTDTQYF. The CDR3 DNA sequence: TGTGCCAGCAGCTTGGAGGCAGGGGGAAGGACGGATACGCAGTATTTT. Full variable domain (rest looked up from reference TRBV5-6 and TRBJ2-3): DAGVTQSPTHLIKTRGQQVTLRCSPKSGHDTVSWYQQALGQGPQFIFQYYEEEERQRGNFPDRFSGHQFPNYSSELNVNALLLGDSALYLCASSLEAGGRTDTQYFGPGTRLTVL.

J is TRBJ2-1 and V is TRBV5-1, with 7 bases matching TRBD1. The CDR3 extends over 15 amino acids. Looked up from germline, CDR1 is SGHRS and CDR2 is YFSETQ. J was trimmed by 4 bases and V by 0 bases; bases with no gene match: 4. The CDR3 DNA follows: TGCGCCAGCAGCTTGGAGGGACAGATGTACAATGAGCAGTTCTTC. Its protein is CASSLEGQMYNEQFF.

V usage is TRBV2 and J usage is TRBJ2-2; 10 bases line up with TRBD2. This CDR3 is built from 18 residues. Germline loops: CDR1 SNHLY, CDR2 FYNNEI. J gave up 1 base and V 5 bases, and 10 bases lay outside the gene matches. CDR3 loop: CASSLGASGGQNTGELFF. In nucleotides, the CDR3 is TGTGCCAGCAGTCTTGGTGCTAGCGGGGGCCAGAACACCGGGGAGCTGTTTTTT. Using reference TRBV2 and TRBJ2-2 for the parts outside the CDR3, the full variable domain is EPEVTQTPSHQVTQMGQEVILRCVPISNHLYFYWYRQILGQKVEFLVSFYNNEISEKSEIFDDQFSVERPDGSNFTLKIRSTKLEDSAMYFCASSLGASGGQNTGELFFGEGSRLTVL.